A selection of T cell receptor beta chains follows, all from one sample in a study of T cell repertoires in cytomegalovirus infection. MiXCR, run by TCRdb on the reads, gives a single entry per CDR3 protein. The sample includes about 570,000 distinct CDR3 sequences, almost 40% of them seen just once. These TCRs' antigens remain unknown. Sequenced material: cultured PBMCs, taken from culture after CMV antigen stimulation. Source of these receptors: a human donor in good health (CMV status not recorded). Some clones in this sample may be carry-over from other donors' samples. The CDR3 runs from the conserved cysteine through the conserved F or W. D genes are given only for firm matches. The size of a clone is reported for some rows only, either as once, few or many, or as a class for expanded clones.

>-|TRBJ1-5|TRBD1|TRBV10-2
CASSEKRWVQGDQPQHF
TGCGCCAGCAGTGAAAAACGATGGGTACAGGGGGATCAGCCCCAGCATTTT
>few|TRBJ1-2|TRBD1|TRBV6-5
CASSYDLQGAGYTF
TGTGCCAGCAGTTACGATCTACAGGGGGCTGGCTACACCTTC
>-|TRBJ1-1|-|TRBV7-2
CASSFRYLNTEAFF
TGTGCCAGCAGCTTTCGCTACTTGAACACTGAAGCTTTCTTT
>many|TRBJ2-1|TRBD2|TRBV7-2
CASSLLGPSGGNNEQFF
TGTGCCAGCAGCCTCCTGGGGCCTAGCGGGGGGAACAATGAGCAGTTCTTC
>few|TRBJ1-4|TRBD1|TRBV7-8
CASSFRTGVWEKLFF
TGTGCCAGCAGCTTCCGGACAGGGGTTTGGGAAAAACTGTTTTTT
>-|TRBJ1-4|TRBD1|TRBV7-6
CASSPGQELEKLFF
TGTGCCAGCAGCCCCGGACAGGAGTTAGAAAAACTGTTTTTT
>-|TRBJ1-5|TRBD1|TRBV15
CATSRTDRVDQPQHF
TGTGCCACCAGCAGAACGGACAGGGTGGACCAGCCCCAGCATTTT
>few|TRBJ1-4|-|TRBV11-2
CASSFLPGTLEKLFF
TGTGCCAGCAGCTTCCTCCCGGGCACATTGGAAAAACTGTTTTTT
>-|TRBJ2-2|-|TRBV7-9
CATQSGTQNTGELFF
TGTGCCACCCAGTCCGGGACTCAGAACACCGGGGAGCTGTTTTTT
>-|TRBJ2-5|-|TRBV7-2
CASSFNTQETQYF
TGTGCCAGCAGCTTCAACACTCAAGAGACCCAGTACTTC
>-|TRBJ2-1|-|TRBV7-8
CASRERYNEQFF
TGTGCCAGCAGAGAGCGCTACAATGAGCAGTTCTTC
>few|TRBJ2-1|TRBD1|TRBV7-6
CASTLGWGQGNNEQFF
TGTGCCAGCACCTTAGGGTGGGGACAGGGAAACAATGAGCAGTTCTTC
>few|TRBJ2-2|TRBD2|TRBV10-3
CAISPMTSLNTGELFF
TGTGCCATCAGTCCAATGACTAGCTTAAACACCGGGGAGCTGTTTTTT
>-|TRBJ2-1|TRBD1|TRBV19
CAIRAPGGRYNEQFF
TGTGCCATTCGGGCCCCAGGGGGAAGGTACAATGAGCAGTTCTTC
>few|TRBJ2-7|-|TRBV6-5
CASIAGWTDTSYEQYF
TGTGCCAGCATCGCCGGTTGGACAGACACCTCCTACGAGCAGTACTTC
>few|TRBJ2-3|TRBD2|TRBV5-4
CASSLSSGDTDTQYF
TGTGCCAGCAGCTTGTCGAGCGGGGACACAGATACGCAGTATTTT
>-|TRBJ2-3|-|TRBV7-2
CASSSLLDTQYF
TGTGCCAGCAGCTCCTTGTTGGATACGCAGTATTTT
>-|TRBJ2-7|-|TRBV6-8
CASSLVWEQYF
TGTGCCAGCAGTTTGGTATGGGAGCAGTACTTC
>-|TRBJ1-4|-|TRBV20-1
CSARDQSGANEKLFF
TGCAGTGCTAGAGATCAATCCGGTGCTAATGAAAAACTGTTTTTT
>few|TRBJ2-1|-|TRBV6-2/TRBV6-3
CASSYAVTGYNEQFF
TGTGCCAGCAGTTACGCGGTGACAGGCTACAATGAGCAGTTCTTC
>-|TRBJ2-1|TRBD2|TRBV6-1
CASGRLAGPLEQFF
TGTGCCAGCGGGAGACTAGCGGGGCCTCTTGAGCAGTTCTTC
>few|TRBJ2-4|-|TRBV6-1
CASSERTGRRDF
TGTGCCAGCAGTGAAAGGACTGGTAGGCGGGACTTC
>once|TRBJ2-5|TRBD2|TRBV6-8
CASSRRLALETQYF
TGTGCCAGCAGTCGACGACTAGCACTAGAGACCCAGTACTTC
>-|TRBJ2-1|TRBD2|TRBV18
CASSYQRGPYYNEQFF
TGTGCCAGCTCATACCAGCGGGGCCCTTACTACAATGAGCAGTTCTTC
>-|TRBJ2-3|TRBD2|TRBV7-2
CASSLEGGRALPDMQYF
TGTGCCAGCAGCTTAGAAGGCGGGAGGGCCCTCCCAGATATGCAGTATTTT
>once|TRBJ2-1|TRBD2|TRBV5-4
CASSTTPSGDYNEQFF
TGTGCCAGCAGCACAACCCCTAGCGGGGATTACAATGAGCAGTTCTTC